The subject of this entry is one T cell receptor (beta chain). Patients were excluded for autoimmune disease history or systemic immunosuppression. The source of the sample is a study of OX40 agonist ivuxolimab in advanced cancers. V was pared by 7 bases and J by 3 bases, with 5 bases of the junction left unmatched. Germline loops: CDR1 MNHEY, CDR2 SVGAGI. The CDR3 sequence is 13 residues long. Assay: immunoSEQ multiplex PCR; the TCRdb copy retains only in-frame clones and omits some. Of roughly 56,000 clones listed, about 86% were seen once; the top ten hold about 0.88%. V and J are TRBV6-5 and TRBJ2-7; 8 positions match TRBD2. The material was CD4+ or CD8+ T cells sorted from blood, obtained in a trial of the OX40 agonist ivuxolimab. The receptor was isolated from an adult with an advanced solid tumor such as melanoma, head and neck, liver or kidney cancer. CDR3 sequence (DNA): TGTGCCAGCATGGTGGCGGGGGGCTACGAGCAGTACTTC. It specifies CASMVAGGYEQYF.